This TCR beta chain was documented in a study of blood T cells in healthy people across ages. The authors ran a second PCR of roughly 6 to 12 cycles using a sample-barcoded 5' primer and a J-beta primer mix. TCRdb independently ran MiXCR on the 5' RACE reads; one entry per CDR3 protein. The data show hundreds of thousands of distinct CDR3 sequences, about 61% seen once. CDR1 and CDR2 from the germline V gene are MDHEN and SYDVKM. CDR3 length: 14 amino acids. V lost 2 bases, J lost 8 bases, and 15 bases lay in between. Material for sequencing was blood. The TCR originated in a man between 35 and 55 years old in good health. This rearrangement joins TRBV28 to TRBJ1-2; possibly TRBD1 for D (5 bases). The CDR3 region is CASSLGAQLGGYTF. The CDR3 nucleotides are TGTGCCAGCAGTTTAGGGGCCCAGCTGGGAGGCTACACCTTC.